Sequencing of this T cell receptor beta chain was carried out in a study of blood T cell repertoires in COVID-19. The germline V and J ends were trimmed by 1 base and 1 base, with 14 bases remaining between them. Looked up from germline, CDR1 is SGHRS and CDR2 is YFSETQ. The CDR3 spans 16 residues. The repertoire was sequenced with immunoSEQ multiplex PCR; TCRdb's copy has only in-frame clones and lacks some. The repertoire holds some 87,000 clones, with 81% as singletons. The sample was peripheral blood. This sequence joins TRBV5-1 and TRBJ1-1; D possibly corresponds to TRBD1 (6 bases). The TCR comes from a man older than 75 with active or convalescent COVID-19. CDR3 nucleotides: TGCGCCAGCAGCTTGACTCAACAGGGAACGAACACTGAAGCTTTCTTT. It codes for CASSLTQQGTNTEAFF.